This section outlines one T cell receptor beta chain sequence together with its context. Its target is not known. These data come from a study of CD8 T cells in ankylosing spondylitis. Findings and limits, study-wide: There was reportedly significant enrichment of clones that were disease-linked in matched ankylosing spondylitis synovial fluid. Disease-linked clones were CD8+ and relatively rare in peripheral blood. Under 10 highly homologous variants formed a TCR beta motif that appeared characteristic of ankylosing spondylitis blood.

MiXCR, run by TCRdb on the 5' RACE reads, gives a single entry per CDR3 protein. Among 250,000 to 350,000 distinct CDR3 sequences, about a fifth were seen once, and the ten largest hold roughly 3.6%. V lost 5 bases and J 7 bases, leaving 30 bases between the germline ends. The length of the CDR3 is 19 residues. Per germline, CDR1 SGHAT and CDR2 FQNNGV. The receptor was isolated from a female donor with ankylosing spondylitis or in good health (not recorded which). Source material: blood, either unsorted or a sorted T cell fraction (not recorded which). The V gene is TRBV11-2, the J gene TRBJ2-1, with D possibly called TRBD1 or TRBD2 (7 bases each). The CDR3 nucleotides are TGTGCCAGCAGCACCAAGGGGGGGACAGCGGGAACGGCCTGGAATGAGCAGTTCTTC. Amino acids: CASSTKGGTAGTAWNEQFF.